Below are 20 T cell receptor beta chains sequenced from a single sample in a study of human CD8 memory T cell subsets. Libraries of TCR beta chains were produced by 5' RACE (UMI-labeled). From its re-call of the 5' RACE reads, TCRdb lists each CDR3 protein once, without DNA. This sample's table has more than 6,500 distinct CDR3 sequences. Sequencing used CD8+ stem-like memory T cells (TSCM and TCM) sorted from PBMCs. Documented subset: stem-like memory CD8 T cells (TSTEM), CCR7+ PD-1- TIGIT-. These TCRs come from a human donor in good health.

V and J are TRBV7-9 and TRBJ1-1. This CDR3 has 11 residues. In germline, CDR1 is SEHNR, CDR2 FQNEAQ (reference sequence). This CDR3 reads CASSYGTEAFF.

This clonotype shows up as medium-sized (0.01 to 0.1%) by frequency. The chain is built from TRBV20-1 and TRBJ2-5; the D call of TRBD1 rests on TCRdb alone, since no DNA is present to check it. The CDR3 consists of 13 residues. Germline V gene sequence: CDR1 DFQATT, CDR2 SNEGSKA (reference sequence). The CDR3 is CSAGVEGQETQYF.

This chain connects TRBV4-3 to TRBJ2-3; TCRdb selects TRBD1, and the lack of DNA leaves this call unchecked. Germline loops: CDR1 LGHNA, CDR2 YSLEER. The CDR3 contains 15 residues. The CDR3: CASSPSQGSSDTQYF.

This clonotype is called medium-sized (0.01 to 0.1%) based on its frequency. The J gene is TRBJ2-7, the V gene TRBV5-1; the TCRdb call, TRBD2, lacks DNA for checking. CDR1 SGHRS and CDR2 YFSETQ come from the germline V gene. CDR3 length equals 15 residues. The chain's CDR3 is CASSPWGSSGDEQYF.

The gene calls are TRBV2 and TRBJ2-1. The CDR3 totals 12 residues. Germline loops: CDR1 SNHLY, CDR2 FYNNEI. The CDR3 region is CASEAYNNEQFF.

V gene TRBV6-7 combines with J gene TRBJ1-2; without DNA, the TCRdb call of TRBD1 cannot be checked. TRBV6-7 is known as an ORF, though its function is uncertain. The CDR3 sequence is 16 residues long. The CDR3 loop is CASSYWGTAYLYGYTF.

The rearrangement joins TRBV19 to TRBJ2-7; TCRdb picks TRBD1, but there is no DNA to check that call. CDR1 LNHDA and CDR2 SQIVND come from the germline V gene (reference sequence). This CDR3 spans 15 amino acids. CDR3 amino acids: CASSIRGAGKVEQYF.

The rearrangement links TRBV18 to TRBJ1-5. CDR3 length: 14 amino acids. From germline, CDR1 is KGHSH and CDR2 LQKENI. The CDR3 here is CASSPQDTIRPQHF. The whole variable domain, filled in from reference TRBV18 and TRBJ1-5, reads NAGVMQNPRHLVRRRGQEARLRCSPMKGHSHVYWYRQLPEEGLKFMVYLQKENIIDESGMPKERFSAEFPKEGPSILRIQQVVRGDSAAYFCASSPQDTIRPQHFGDGTRLSIL.

The CDR3 region is CASSATGGSYNEQFF. The rearrangement uses TRBV2 and TRBJ2-1; checking the TCRdb D call of TRBD1 is not possible without DNA. The CDR3 has 15 amino acids. Per germline, CDR1 SNHLY and CDR2 FYNNEI.

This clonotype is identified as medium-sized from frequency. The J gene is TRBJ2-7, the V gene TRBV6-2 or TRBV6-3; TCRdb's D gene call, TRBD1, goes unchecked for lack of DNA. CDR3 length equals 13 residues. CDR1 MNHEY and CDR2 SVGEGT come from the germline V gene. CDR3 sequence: CASLGQGAYEQYF.

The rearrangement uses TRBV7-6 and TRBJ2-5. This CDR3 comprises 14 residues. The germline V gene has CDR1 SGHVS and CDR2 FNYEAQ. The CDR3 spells CASSQTRLEETQYF.

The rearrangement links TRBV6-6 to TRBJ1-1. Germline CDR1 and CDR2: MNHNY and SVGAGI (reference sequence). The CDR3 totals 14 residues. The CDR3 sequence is CASSYSEMNTEAFF.

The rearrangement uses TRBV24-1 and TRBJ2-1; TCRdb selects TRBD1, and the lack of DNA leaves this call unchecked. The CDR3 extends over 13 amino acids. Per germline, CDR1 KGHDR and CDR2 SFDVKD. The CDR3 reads CATSERQGGEQFF.

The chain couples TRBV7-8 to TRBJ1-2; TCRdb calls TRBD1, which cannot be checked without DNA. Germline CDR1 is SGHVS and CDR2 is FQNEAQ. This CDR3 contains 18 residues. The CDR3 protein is CASSQHSGGGGGNYGYTF.

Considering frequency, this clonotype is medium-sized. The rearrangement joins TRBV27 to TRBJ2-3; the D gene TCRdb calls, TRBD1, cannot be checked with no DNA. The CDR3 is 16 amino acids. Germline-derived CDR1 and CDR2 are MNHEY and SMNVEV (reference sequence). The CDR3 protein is CASSYQPGTSTDTQYF.

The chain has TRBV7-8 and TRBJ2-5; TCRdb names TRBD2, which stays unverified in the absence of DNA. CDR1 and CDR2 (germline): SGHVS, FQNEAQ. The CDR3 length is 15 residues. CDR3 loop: CASSFLAGGQEPQYF. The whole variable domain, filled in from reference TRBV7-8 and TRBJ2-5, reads GAGVSQSPRYKVAKRGQDVALRCDPISGHVSLFWYQQALGQGPEFLTYFQNEAQLDKSGLPSDRFFAERPEGSVSTLKIQRTQQEDSAVYLCASSFLAGGQEPQYFGPGTRLLVL.

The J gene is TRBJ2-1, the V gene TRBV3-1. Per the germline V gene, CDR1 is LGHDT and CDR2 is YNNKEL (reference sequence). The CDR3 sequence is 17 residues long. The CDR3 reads CASSQGDERTYYNEQFF.

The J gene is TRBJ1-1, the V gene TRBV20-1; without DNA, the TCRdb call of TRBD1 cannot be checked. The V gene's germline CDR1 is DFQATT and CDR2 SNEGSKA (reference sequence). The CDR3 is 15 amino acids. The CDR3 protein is CSARDWTKRGTEAFF.

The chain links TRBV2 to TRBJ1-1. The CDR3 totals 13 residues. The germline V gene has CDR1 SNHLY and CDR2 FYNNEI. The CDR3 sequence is CASRPTGGKKAFF.

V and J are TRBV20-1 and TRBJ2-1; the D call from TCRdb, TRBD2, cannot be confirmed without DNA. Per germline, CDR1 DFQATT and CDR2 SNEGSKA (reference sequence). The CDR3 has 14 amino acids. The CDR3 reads CSAPDSSSYNEQFF.